The 14 T cell receptor beta chains presented below share a single source sample, sequenced in a study of CD8 T cells in ankylosing spondylitis. TCRdb recomputed calls from the 5' RACE reads with MiXCR, one row per CDR3 protein. Here the sample spans about 170,000 distinct CDR3 sequences, 18% being singletons. Specimen: blood, either unsorted or a sorted T cell fraction (not recorded which). These receptors were obtained from a male donor with ankylosing spondylitis or in good health (not recorded which).

This clonotype was detected only a few times. This CDR3 is CASSLLRGTGETGELFF. CDR3 DNA: TGTGCCAGCTCACTCCTCCGGGGGACAGGGGAGACCGGGGAGCTGTTTTTT. The V call is TRBV18, the J call TRBJ2-2; 10 bases match TRBD1. In germline, CDR1 is KGHSH, CDR2 LQKENI. The length of the CDR3 is 17 residues. The J segment lost 5 bases and the V segment lost 4 bases, leaving 10 bases of the junction unmatched.

The V gene is TRBV3-1, the J gene TRBJ1-1; TRBD1 matches at 10 bases. The V and J ends lost 1 base and 7 bases, in that order; junction bases with no gene match: 0. This CDR3 comprises 13 residues. Germline loops: CDR1 LGHDT, CDR2 YNNKEL (reference sequence). The CDR3 loop is CASSQGDRGEAFF. In DNA, the CDR3 is TGTGCCAGCAGCCAAGGGGACAGGGGTGAAGCTTTCTTT.

This chain links TRBV7-1 with TRBJ2-1; TRBD2 is a possible D gene (6 bases). TRBV7-1 is flagged as an ORF with uncertain function. CDR3 size: 17 residues. Trimming left V 5 bases short and J 3 bases short, with 20 bases between. The CDR3 coding sequence is TGTGCCAGCAGCCCCGCGCTCGGCTCGCGGGGCTACAATGAGCAGTTCTTC. Residues: CASSPALGSRGYNEQFF.

This clonotype was detected only a few times. The chain combines TRBV7-9 with TRBJ2-5; D might be TRBD2 (5 bases). The CDR3 sequence is 13 residues long. CDR1 is SEHNR, CDR2 FQNEAQ, per germline (reference sequence). V dropped 6 bases and J dropped 1 base, with 9 bases sitting between them. CDR3 residues: CASRSLAQETQYF. CDR3 nucleotide sequence: TGTGCCAGCAGGTCCCTAGCCCAAGAGACCCAGTACTTC.

This clonotype was detected only a few times. The rearrangement joins TRBV12-3 or TRBV12-4 to TRBJ2-2, with 8 bases fitting TRBD2. The CDR3 totals 12 residues. The V and J ends lost 10 bases and 8 bases, in that order; junction bases with no gene match: 6. The CDR3 region is CATTRGGGELFF. The CDR3, as DNA: TGTGCCACCACCCGGGGGGGTGGGGAGCTGTTTTTT.

V and J are TRBV27 and TRBJ2-1, with D possibly being TRBD2 (6 bases). Germline CDR1 and CDR2: MNHEY and SMNVEV (reference sequence). With 7 bases removed from V and 4 bases from J, the gap between germline ends came to 14 bases. The CDR3 covers 14 residues. The CDR3 loop is CASIPRLGYNEQFF. CDR3 bases: TGTGCCAGCATACCCCGACTAGGGTACAATGAGCAGTTCTTC.

This clonotype occurred many times. The chain recombines TRBV20-1 with TRBJ1-2; D is uncertain. This CDR3 has 11 amino acids. V was cut by 6 bases and J by 4 bases, with 9 bases left in between. CDR1 is DFQATT, CDR2 SNEGSKA, per germline (reference sequence). CDR3 coding DNA: TGCAGTGCCCCCAAGGCCTATGGCTACACCTTC. Encoded protein: CSAPKAYGYTF.

The J gene is TRBJ1-5, the V gene TRBV20-1; 7 bases fit TRBD1. CDR3 size: 15 residues. Unmatched junction bases numbered 9, after V lost 1 base and J lost 6 bases. In germline, CDR1 is DFQATT, CDR2 SNEGSKA (reference sequence). As DNA, the CDR3 is TGCAGTGCTAGAGTAATCGGACAGGACCGTCAGCCCCAGCATTTT. Translation gives CSARVIGQDRQPQHF.

This clonotype was seen many times. The V and J genes are TRBV10-3 and TRBJ2-5; D not certain. Trimming removed 8 bases from V and 5 bases from J, with 12 bases in between. Germline V CDR1 and CDR2: ENHRY, SYGVKD. CDR3 length equals 12 residues. The CDR3 spells CAIAQSLETQYF. CDR3 in DNA: TGTGCCATCGCCCAAAGTTTGGAGACCCAGTACTTC.

This rearrangement joins TRBV10-3 to TRBJ2-3, with 7 bases fitting TRBD2. Trimming took 2 bases from V and 7 from J; bases not matched to a gene: 9. The V gene's germline CDR1 is ENHRY and CDR2 SYGVKD. The CDR3 is 15 residues long. The chain's CDR3 is CAISEPQREVNTQYF. The CDR3 DNA reads as TGTGCCATCAGTGAGCCCCAGCGGGAAGTCAATACGCAGTATTTT.

This clonotype was seen many times. The chain combines TRBV20-1 with TRBJ2-3; 8 positions agree with TRBD2. In germline, CDR1 is DFQATT, CDR2 SNEGSKA (reference sequence). The ends lost 0 bases at V and 5 bases at J; junction bases unmatched: 7. This CDR3 contains 15 residues. Here the CDR3 DNA reads TGCAGTGCTAGAGACTCCGGCGGGAGGCGAGATACGCAGTATTTT. It yields the protein CSARDSGGRRDTQYF.

Details on this clonotype: The junction and the germline gene differ at one end; a read error may be behind it. The chain is built from TRBV6-1 and TRBJ2-7; D is unclear. CDR1 is MNHNS, CDR2 SASEGT, per germline. The CDR3 loop spans 11 amino acids. CDR3 in amino acids: CASSESAVSHF. In nucleotides, the CDR3 is TGTGCCAGCAGTGAAAGTGCGGTCAGTCACTTC.

The chain employs TRBV5-1 and TRBJ2-2; D unresolved. Trimming shortened V by 0 bases and J by 3 bases, and 9 bases separated the two germline ends. The CDR3 is 15 residues long. Looked up from germline, CDR1 is SGHRS and CDR2 is YFSETQ. The CDR3: CASSLGFTDTGELFF. The CDR3 region has the DNA TGCGCCAGCAGCTTGGGGTTTACCGACACCGGGGAGCTGTTTTTT.

This clonotype appeared a single time. The genes are TRBV20-1 and TRBJ2-3, with 12 bases identical to TRBD2. CDR3 length: 13 residues. Germline values: CDR1 DFQATT, CDR2 SNEGSKA (reference sequence). The ends lost 0 bases at V and 15 bases at J; junction bases unmatched: 7. The CDR3 protein is CSAREGLAGRFYF. DNA for the CDR3: TGCAGTGCTAGAGAAGGACTAGCGGGGAGGTTTTATTTT.